These T cell receptor beta chains were read from a single sample in a study of cytomegalovirus exposure and HLA in healthy donors. Assay: immunoSEQ multiplex PCR; the TCRdb copy retains only in-frame clones and omits some. This repertoire includes 100,000 to 150,000 clones. Material: PBMCs. The receptor set was obtained from a man between 40 and 49 years old in good health and CMV-seronegative. Both conserved end residues are part of each CDR3. Each record gives: CDR3 protein, CDR3 DNA, D gene, V gene, J gene. D genes are given only for firm matches.

cdr3_aa: CASSQGTGSTEAFF
cdr3_nt: TGCGCCAGCAGCCAAGGGACAGGGAGCACTGAAGCTTTCTTT
d_call: TRBD1
v_call: TRBV4-1
j_call: TRBJ1-1

cdr3_aa: CASRKTGGSDTQYF
cdr3_nt: TGTGCCAGCAGGAAGACAGGGGGCTCAGATACGCAGTATTTT
d_call: TRBD1
v_call: TRBV2
j_call: TRBJ2-3

cdr3_aa: CASSSIAGISYNEQFF
cdr3_nt: TGCGCCAGCAGCTCGATAGCGGGTATCTCCTACAATGAGCAGTTCTTC
d_call: TRBD2
v_call: TRBV5-1
j_call: TRBJ2-1

cdr3_aa: CASSGLLNTEAFF
cdr3_nt: TGTGCCAGCAGCGGACTGCTTAACACTGAAGCTTTCTTT
d_call: .
v_call: TRBV11-2
j_call: TRBJ1-1

cdr3_aa: CASSGAPGEVQYF
cdr3_nt: TGTGCCAGCAGCGGGGCCCCCGGGGAGGTGCAGTACTTC
d_call: .
v_call: TRBV7-2
j_call: TRBJ2-7

cdr3_aa: CASTRDSSTDTQYF
cdr3_nt: TGCGCCAGCACCCGGGACAGTAGCACAGATACGCAGTATTTT
d_call: TRBD1
v_call: TRBV5-1
j_call: TRBJ2-3

cdr3_aa: CASSLAGGANTEAFF
cdr3_nt: TGCGCCAGCAGCTTGGCAGGCGGGGCGAACACTGAAGCTTTCTTT
d_call: .
v_call: TRBV5-1
j_call: TRBJ1-1

cdr3_aa: CASRMTGDNYGYTF
cdr3_nt: TGTGCCAGCAGGATGACAGGGGACAACTATGGCTACACCTTC
d_call: TRBD1
v_call: TRBV5-6
j_call: TRBJ1-2

cdr3_aa: CASSLGTGYTEAFF
cdr3_nt: TGCGCCAGCAGCTTGGGGACAGGGTATACTGAAGCTTTCTTT
d_call: TRBD1
v_call: TRBV5-1
j_call: TRBJ1-1

cdr3_aa: CASRNHGQGVNNQPQHF
cdr3_nt: TGTGCCAGCAGAAATCACGGACAGGGGGTGAACAATCAGCCCCAGCATTTT
d_call: TRBD1
v_call: TRBV28
j_call: TRBJ1-5

cdr3_aa: CASSPRPGERAYEQYF
cdr3_nt: TGTGCCAGCAGCCCCAGACCGGGAGAAAGGGCCTACGAGCAGTACTTC
d_call: .
v_call: TRBV7-8
j_call: TRBJ2-7

cdr3_aa: CASSPRTGQDHEQYF
cdr3_nt: TGTGCCAGCAGTCCCCGTACGGGACAGGATCACGAGCAGTACTTC
d_call: TRBD1
v_call: TRBV6-5
j_call: TRBJ2-7

cdr3_aa: CASSVSRLAGVETQYF
cdr3_nt: TGTGCCAGCAGCGTGTCAAGACTAGCGGGAGTAGAGACCCAGTACTTC
d_call: TRBD2
v_call: TRBV9
j_call: TRBJ2-5

cdr3_aa: CASSDRNQETQYF
cdr3_nt: TGTGCCAGCAGTGACAGGAACCAAGAGACCCAGTACTTC
d_call: .
v_call: TRBV28
j_call: TRBJ2-5

cdr3_aa: CASRTGGQETQYF
cdr3_nt: TGTGCCAGCAGAACAGGGGGCCAAGAGACCCAGTACTTC
d_call: TRBD1
v_call: TRBV28
j_call: TRBJ2-5

cdr3_aa: CASRGTGYTEAFF
cdr3_nt: TGTGCCAGCAGGGGCACAGGGTACACTGAAGCTTTCTTT
d_call: .
v_call: TRBV7-2
j_call: TRBJ1-1

cdr3_aa: CASSKWTGMNTEAFF
cdr3_nt: TGTGCCAGCAGCAAATGGACAGGCATGAACACTGAAGCTTTCTTT
d_call: TRBD1
v_call: TRBV11-2
j_call: TRBJ1-1

cdr3_aa: CASKWTEWDTQYF
cdr3_nt: TGTGCCAGTAAGTGGACAGAGTGGGATACGCAGTATTTT
d_call: .
v_call: TRBV19
j_call: TRBJ2-3

cdr3_aa: CASSLVGRGGTDTQYF
cdr3_nt: TGTGCCAGCAGCTTAGTCGGTAGGGGCGGCACAGATACGCAGTATTTT
d_call: .
v_call: TRBV11-2
j_call: TRBJ2-3

cdr3_aa: CASSPPFRLGVTEAFF
cdr3_nt: TGTGCCAGCAGCCCCCCTTTCCGGTTAGGGGTCACTGAAGCTTTCTTT
d_call: .
v_call: TRBV7-9
j_call: TRBJ1-1

cdr3_aa: CASALGVAGMGTIYF
cdr3_nt: TGCGCCAGCGCCTTGGGTGTGGCAGGGATGGGCACCATATATTTT
d_call: .
v_call: TRBV5-1
j_call: TRBJ1-3

cdr3_aa: CASSSRGGNTEAFF
cdr3_nt: TGTGCCAGCAGCTCCAGGGGTGGGAACACTGAAGCTTTCTTT
d_call: .
v_call: TRBV7-2
j_call: TRBJ1-1

cdr3_aa: CASSSPQGGQYF
cdr3_nt: TGTGCCAGCAGCTCCCCTCAGGGTGGGCAGTACTTC
d_call: .
v_call: TRBV5-4
j_call: TRBJ2-7

cdr3_aa: CASSVDGWTDGYTF
cdr3_nt: TGTGCCAGCAGCGTAGACGGCTGGACAGACGGCTACACCTTC
d_call: .
v_call: TRBV9
j_call: TRBJ1-2

cdr3_aa: CASSLIGQGAGGRNTQYF
cdr3_nt: TGCGCCAGCAGCTTGATTGGACAGGGAGCGGGAGGGAGGAATACGCAGTATTTT
d_call: TRBD2
v_call: TRBV5-1
j_call: TRBJ2-3

cdr3_aa: CASSYSTSGSNEQFF
cdr3_nt: TGTGCCAGCAGTTACTCGACTAGCGGGAGCAATGAGCAGTTCTTC
d_call: TRBD2
v_call: TRBV6-6
j_call: TRBJ2-1

cdr3_aa: CAWGQAGSYEQYF
cdr3_nt: TGTGCCTGGGGGCAGGCAGGCTCCTACGAGCAGTACTTC
d_call: .
v_call: TRBV30
j_call: TRBJ2-7

cdr3_aa: CASSTQASGSYEQYF
cdr3_nt: TGCGCCAGCAGCACTCAGGCTAGCGGATCCTACGAGCAGTACTTC
d_call: TRBD2
v_call: TRBV5-1
j_call: TRBJ2-7

cdr3_aa: CASSEYNRAATGELFF
cdr3_nt: TGTGCCAGCAGTGAATACAACCGAGCGGCCACCGGGGAGCTGTTTTTT
d_call: .
v_call: TRBV25-1
j_call: TRBJ2-2

cdr3_aa: CASSIGQSPRETQYF
cdr3_nt: TGTGCCAGTAGTATAGGGCAGTCTCCCAGAGAGACCCAGTACTTC
d_call: .
v_call: TRBV19
j_call: TRBJ2-5

cdr3_aa: CSASYHEQYF
cdr3_nt: TGCAGTGCTTCTTATCACGAGCAGTACTTC
d_call: .
v_call: TRBV20-1
j_call: TRBJ2-7

cdr3_aa: CASSEAGLADYEQYF
cdr3_nt: TGTGCCAGCAGTGAAGCGGGACTAGCGGACTACGAGCAGTACTTC
d_call: TRBD2
v_call: TRBV6-1
j_call: TRBJ2-7

cdr3_aa: CASSYTNLRGRGTF
cdr3_nt: TGTGCCAGCAGTTACACTAACCTCAGGGGGCGCGGGACCTTC
d_call: TRBD1
v_call: TRBV6-5
j_call: TRBJ1-2

cdr3_aa: CASSQDLLGRRPPAQFF
cdr3_nt: TGCGCCAGCAGCCAAGACCTGTTGGGCCGGCGTCCCCCTGCTCAGTTCTTC
d_call: .
v_call: TRBV4-1
j_call: TRBJ2-1

cdr3_aa: CASSLPGQGLTYEQYF
cdr3_nt: TGTGCCAGCAGCTTACCCGGACAGGGTCTTACCTACGAGCAGTACTTC
d_call: TRBD1
v_call: TRBV11-3
j_call: TRBJ2-7

cdr3_aa: CASSADRQGRNQPQHF
cdr3_nt: TGTGCCAGCAGTGCCGACAGACAGGGCCGCAATCAGCCCCAGCATTTT
d_call: TRBD1
v_call: TRBV6-1
j_call: TRBJ1-5

cdr3_aa: CASSVEQGAYEQYF
cdr3_nt: TGTGCCAGCAGTGTGGAACAGGGGGCTTACGAGCAGTACTTC
d_call: TRBD1
v_call: TRBV2
j_call: TRBJ2-7

cdr3_aa: CAIANGGFSYGYTF
cdr3_nt: TGTGCCATCGCGAATGGGGGCTTCTCGTATGGCTACACCTTC
d_call: .
v_call: TRBV10-3
j_call: TRBJ1-2

cdr3_aa: CASSQDRGWTEAFF
cdr3_nt: TGTGCCAGCAGCCAAGATAGGGGGTGGACTGAAGCTTTCTTT
d_call: .
v_call: TRBV4-2
j_call: TRBJ1-1

cdr3_aa: CASSFQAGGYNEQFF
cdr3_nt: TGTGCCAGCAGCTTCCAGGCGGGAGGGTACAATGAGCAGTTCTTC
d_call: TRBD2
v_call: TRBV7-3
j_call: TRBJ2-1

cdr3_aa: CASSYQGGIYEQYF
cdr3_nt: TGTGCCAGCAGTTACCAGGGCGGGATATACGAGCAGTACTTC
d_call: .
v_call: TRBV6-5
j_call: TRBJ2-7